These T cell receptor beta chains were read from a single sample in a study of blood T cell repertoires in COVID-19. Sequenced by immunoSEQ multiplex PCR; TCRdb stores in-frame clones only, minus some. The data contain almost 95,000 clones, about 70% of them singletons. The sample taken for sequencing was peripheral blood. The receptor source for this set is a woman aged 55-70 years in a cohort sampled during active or convalescent COVID-19. CDR3s include the opening cysteine and the closing phenylalanine or tryptophan. D genes are given only for firm matches. Part of the rows lack a size; the others show once, few, many or a class for expanded clones.

V,J,D,size,CDR3,DNA
TRBV7-9,TRBJ1-2,.,.,CASSLVVGANYGYTF,TGTGCCAGCAGCTTAGTTGTGGGCGCTAACTATGGCTACACCTTC
TRBV7-9,TRBJ1-2,TRBD1,.,CASSLVTGQGNGYTF,TGTGCCAGCAGCTTAGTGACGGGACAGGGGAATGGCTACACCTTC
TRBV4-2,TRBJ2-3,TRBD2,.,CASSHNPGLASADTQYF,TGTGCCAGCAGCCATAACCCGGGACTAGCTAGCGCAGATACGCAGTATTTT
TRBV12-3/TRBV12-4,TRBJ1-2,.,.,CASSPDTGYTF,TGTGCCAGCAGTCCCGACACCGGCTACACCTTC
TRBV7-6,TRBJ1-1,TRBD1,.,CASSLRGRGLMNTEAFF,TGTGCCAGCAGCTTGAGAGGCAGGGGGCTTATGAACACTGAAGCTTTCTTT
TRBV2,TRBJ1-4,.,.,CASRAGAATNEKLFF,TGTGCCAGCAGGGCAGGGGCTGCAACTAATGAAAAACTGTTTTTT
TRBV7-8,TRBJ2-3,TRBD1,.,CASSPQGDTQYF,TGTGCCAGCAGCCCACAGGGGGATACGCAGTATTTT
TRBV5-1,TRBJ1-2,.,.,CASSGSTGGYGYTF,TGCGCCAGCAGCGGCTCGACAGGCGGATATGGCTACACCTTC
TRBV5-5,TRBJ2-2,TRBD1,once,CASSPGTGYTGELFF,TGTGCCAGCAGCCCCGGGACAGGATACACCGGGGAGCTGTTTTTT
TRBV7-3,TRBJ2-6,.,.,CASSIGGANVLTF,TGTGCCAGCAGTATCGGTGGGGCCAACGTCCTGACTTTC
TRBV4-2,TRBJ2-5,TRBD2,.,CASSLEGTSGEGETQYF,TGTGCCAGCAGCCTAGAAGGGACTAGCGGGGAGGGAGAGACCCAGTACTTC
TRBV4-2,TRBJ1-1,.,once,CASSPLSGGTEAFF,TGTGCCAGCAGCCCCCTCTCGGGAGGCACTGAAGCTTTCTTT
TRBV7-3,TRBJ2-3,TRBD1,.,CASSLGTEADTQYF,TGTGCCAGCAGCTTAGGGACAGAGGCAGATACGCAGTATTTT
TRBV12-3/TRBV12-4,TRBJ1-1,TRBD1,.,CASRGTANTEAFF,TGTGCCAGCAGGGGGACAGCGAACACTGAAGCTTTCTTT
TRBV5-1,TRBJ1-5,.,few,CASSLGSTGNQPQHF,TGCGCCAGCAGCTTGGGGTCTACTGGCAATCAGCCCCAGCATTTT
TRBV28,TRBJ2-7,TRBD1,.,CASSLLGGVPYEQYF,TGTGCCAGCAGTTTATTAGGGGGCGTACCCTACGAGCAGTACTTC
TRBV19,TRBJ2-3,TRBD2,.,CASSPLAGLTDTQYF,TGTGCCAGTAGCCCACTAGCGGGGCTCACAGATACGCAGTATTTT
TRBV7-3,TRBJ2-5,TRBD2,few,CASSFGLAGGRETQYF,TGTGCCAGCAGCTTTGGTCTAGCGGGGGGCCGGGAGACCCAGTACTTC
TRBV9,TRBJ2-1,TRBD1,.,CASSVAGQGYNEQFF,TGTGCCAGCAGCGTAGCGGGACAGGGCTACAATGAGCAGTTCTTC
TRBV7-9,TRBJ2-5,.,.,CASSYGAGARETQYF,TGTGCCAGCAGCTATGGGGCGGGGGCGAGGGAGACCCAGTACTTC
TRBV3-1/TRBV3-2,TRBJ2-5,TRBD2,.,CASSQGSGGAGETQYF,TGTGCCAGCAGCCAAGGAAGCGGGGGGGCTGGGGAGACCCAGTACTTC
TRBV7-9,TRBJ2-3,.,.,CASSLGDSYTDTQYF,TGTGCCAGCAGCTTAGGGGACTCCTACACAGATACGCAGTATTTT
TRBV19,TRBJ1-2,TRBD1,few,CASSPRQGGYGYTF,TGTGCCAGTAGTCCCCGACAGGGAGGCTATGGCTACACCTTC
TRBV20-1,TRBJ2-7,.,.,CSASSGDITYEQYF,TGCAGTGCTAGTTCTGGTGACATTACCTACGAGCAGTACTTC
TRBV2,TRBJ1-6,.,.,CASSEAGGPGNSPLHF,TGTGCCAGCAGTGAAGCGGGGGGACCGGGTAATTCACCCCTCCACTTT
TRBV5-1,TRBJ2-1,TRBD2,.,CASSFGGGINEQFF,TGCGCCAGCAGCTTCGGCGGGGGGATCAATGAGCAGTTCTTC
TRBV7-3,TRBJ2-1,TRBD1,.,CASSQGAQAYNEQFF,TGTGCCAGCTCACAGGGGGCGCAGGCCTACAATGAGCAGTTCTTC
TRBV5-1,TRBJ1-4,.,.,CASSPRGGGRYEKLFF,TGCGCCAGCAGCCCCCGCGGGGGGGGGCGGTATGAAAAACTGTTTTTT
TRBV19,TRBJ2-2,TRBD1,.,CASSMHRGRGTGELFF,TGTGCCAGTAGTATGCACAGGGGGCGGGGTACCGGGGAGCTGTTTTTT
TRBV11-2,TRBJ2-1,.,.,CASSLGHREGEEQFF,TGTGCCAGCAGCTTAGGGCACAGGGAAGGTGAGGAGCAGTTCTTC
TRBV5-1,TRBJ1-2,.,.,CASSLDSGDYGYTF,TGCGCCAGCAGCTTGGATTCAGGGGACTATGGCTACACCTTC
TRBV19,TRBJ2-1,.,.,CASSRAQGRDEQFF,TGTGCCAGTAGTAGAGCGCAGGGGAGGGATGAGCAGTTCTTC
TRBV20-1,TRBJ1-2,.,.,CSAGLNYGYTF,TGCAGTGCGGGACTAAACTATGGCTACACCTTC
TRBV11-3,TRBJ2-5,TRBD2,.,CASSPGTSGGLSQETQYF,TGTGCCAGCAGCCCTGGGACTAGCGGGGGCCTGTCCCAAGAGACCCAGTACTTC
TRBV7-3,TRBJ1-6,.,.,CASSASEGTNSPLHF,TGTGCCAGCAGCGCCAGTGAGGGTACCAATTCACCCCTCCACTTT
TRBV4-2,TRBJ2-3,TRBD1,.,CASSQVATGGTDTQYF,TGTGCCAGCAGCCAAGTCGCGACAGGGGGCACAGATACGCAGTATTTT
TRBV27,TRBJ1-2,.,.,CASSLFGVGYGYTF,TGTGCCAGCAGTTTATTCGGGGTGGGCTATGGCTACACCTTC
TRBV7-2,TRBJ2-1,TRBD2,.,CASSLGGFSGTYEQFF,TGTGCCAGCAGCTTAGGGGGGTTTAGCGGGACCTATGAGCAGTTCTTC
TRBV18,TRBJ2-3,TRBD1,.,CASSRTGLSTDTQYF,TGTGCCAGCTCCCGGACAGGGCTAAGCACAGATACGCAGTATTTT
TRBV11-3,TRBJ2-3,.,.,CASSLGFEGELDTQYF,TGTGCCAGCAGCTTAGGGTTTGAGGGGGAATTAGATACGCAGTATTTT
TRBV5-1,TRBJ2-3,.,few,CASSLEGTQSRDTDTQYF,TGCGCCAGCAGCTTGGAGGGGACACAAAGCCGTGACACAGATACGCAGTATTTT
TRBV7-3,TRBJ2-1,.,.,CASSLTGDRSSYNEQFF,TGTGCCAGCAGCTTAACAGGGGATAGGAGCTCCTACAATGAGCAGTTCTTC
TRBV21-1,TRBJ1-3,.,.,CASRFDSPSTGHLPSGNTIYF,TGTGCCAGCAGATTTGATTCCCCATCGACCGGACACTTACCCTCTGGAAACACCATATATTTT
TRBV5-4,TRBJ2-7,.,.,CASSLAPREQYF,TGTGCCAGCAGCTTGGCCCCCCGTGAGCAGTACTTC
TRBV2,TRBJ2-7,TRBD2,many,CASSEDLAGGPSYEQYF,TGTGCCAGCAGTGAAGACCTAGCGGGGGGGCCTTCCTACGAGCAGTACTTC
TRBV4-2,TRBJ1-2,.,.,CASSPSQGNYGYTF,TGTGCCAGCAGCCCGTCCCAGGGGAACTATGGCTACACCTTC
TRBV5-1,TRBJ2-1,.,.,CASSLVSEYNEQFF,TGCGCCAGCAGCTTGGTCTCAGAATACAATGAGCAGTTCTTC
TRBV18,TRBJ2-7,.,.,CASSHSGTGVYEQYF,TGTGCCAGCTCACACTCTGGGACGGGGGTCTACGAGCAGTACTTC
TRBV7-2,TRBJ1-2,.,.,CASSLGQGFYGYTF,TGTGCCAGCAGTCTTGGGCAGGGGTTCTATGGCTACACCTTC
TRBV7-8,TRBJ1-5,.,.,CASSLRGQPQHF,TGTGCCAGCAGCTTAAGAGGACAGCCCCAGCATTTT
TRBV24-1,TRBJ2-1,TRBD1,.,CATSDPGQGYEQFF,TGTGCCACCAGTGACCCGGGACAGGGGTATGAGCAGTTCTTC
TRBV19,TRBJ1-6,TRBD1,many,CASSIPRQGASPLHF,TGTGCCAGTAGTATCCCGAGACAGGGCGCTTCACCCCTCCACTTT
TRBV19,TRBJ2-5,TRBD2,.,CASTVRGGETQYF,TGTGCCAGTACTGTGAGGGGAGGGGAGACCCAGTACTTC
TRBV4-3,TRBJ2-6,TRBD1,.,CASSHLFPGQGASGANVLTF,TGCGCCAGCAGCCACCTCTTCCCGGGACAGGGGGCATCTGGGGCCAACGTCCTGACTTTC
TRBV6-5,TRBJ2-1,TRBD2,.,CASSYSTSGVYNEQFF,TGTGCCAGCAGTTACTCGACTAGCGGGGTGTACAATGAGCAGTTCTTC
TRBV11-3,TRBJ2-6,.,once,CASSLAPTVSGANVLTF,TGTGCCAGCAGCTTAGCGCCCACAGTGTCTGGGGCCAACGTCCTGACTTTC
TRBV9,TRBJ1-2,.,.,CASSVGGVGAIYGYTF,TGTGCCAGCAGCGTAGGCGGCGTAGGGGCCATCTATGGCTACACCTTC